The T cell receptor (beta chain) under discussion was sequenced for a study of identical twins. Regarding this clonotype: This may arise from a read error, as a much more abundant clone is one base away.

Using its own MiXCR run on the 5' RACE reads, TCRdb lists one record per CDR3 protein. This table has 300,000 to 400,000 distinct CDR3 sequences, approximately 8.7% appearing once. V lost 6 bases, J lost 4 bases, and 10 bases lay in between. The CDR3 contains 13 residues. The chain couples TRBV12-3 or TRBV12-4 to TRBJ2-1; D is perhaps TRBD2 (6 bases). The receptor was isolated from a woman between 45 and 60 years old in good health. The sequencing sample was made of naive T cells sorted from blood. In nucleotides, the CDR3 is TGTGCCAGCAGGAGGAGGGGTTACAATGAGCAGTTCTTC. This codes for CASRRRGYNEQFF.